This T cell receptor beta chain was found in a study of blood T cell repertoires in COVID-19. Study-wide context: The United States, Italy and Spain supplied acute and convalescent COVID-19 samples.

This clone was observed a few times. The germline CDR1 and CDR2 sequences are LGHDT and YNNKEL (reference sequence). Unmatched junction bases numbered 5, after V lost 4 bases and J lost 3 bases. The CDR3 contains 15 residues. While infection was still active, Seattle patients were enrolled and then followed longitudinally. The data were produced by immunoSEQ multiplex PCR, yet TCRdb's version contains in-frame clones alone and is incomplete. The sample holds about 480,000 clones, roughly 89% seen once. The receptor comes from a man aged 18-30 years with COVID-19, enrolled during active disease. The sample consisted of peripheral blood. The V and J genes are TRBV3-1 (or the pseudogene TRBV3-2) and TRBJ2-7, with TRBD2 matching over 11 bases. In DNA, the CDR3 is TGTGCCAGCAGCCCCGCTAGCGGGGGGCTCTACGAGCAGTACTTC. Translation: CASSPASGGLYEQYF.